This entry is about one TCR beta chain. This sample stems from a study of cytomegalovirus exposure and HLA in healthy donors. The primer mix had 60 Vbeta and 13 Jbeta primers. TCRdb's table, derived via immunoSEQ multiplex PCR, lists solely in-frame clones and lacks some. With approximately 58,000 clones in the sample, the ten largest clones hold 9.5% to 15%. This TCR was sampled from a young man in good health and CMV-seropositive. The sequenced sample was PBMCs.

The CDR3 region is CASSLRGGSSTDTQYF. As DNA, the CDR3 is TGTGCCAGTAGTCTTCGGGGTGGGTCGAGCACAGATACGCAGTATTTT. The J gene is TRBJ2-3, the V gene TRBV19, with D possibly TRBD2 on 5 matching bases. There are 16 residues in the CDR3. Germline V gene data show CDR1 as LNHDA and CDR2 as SQIVND (reference sequence). V was cut by 5 bases and J by 0 bases, with 15 bases left in between. Filled out from reference TRBV19 and TRBJ2-3, the complete variable domain reads DGGITQSPKYLFRKEGQNVTLSCEQNLNHDAMYWYRQDPGQGLRLIYYSQIVNDFQKGDIAEGYSVSREKKESFPLTVTSAQKNPTAFYLCASSLRGGSSTDTQYFGPGTRLTVL.